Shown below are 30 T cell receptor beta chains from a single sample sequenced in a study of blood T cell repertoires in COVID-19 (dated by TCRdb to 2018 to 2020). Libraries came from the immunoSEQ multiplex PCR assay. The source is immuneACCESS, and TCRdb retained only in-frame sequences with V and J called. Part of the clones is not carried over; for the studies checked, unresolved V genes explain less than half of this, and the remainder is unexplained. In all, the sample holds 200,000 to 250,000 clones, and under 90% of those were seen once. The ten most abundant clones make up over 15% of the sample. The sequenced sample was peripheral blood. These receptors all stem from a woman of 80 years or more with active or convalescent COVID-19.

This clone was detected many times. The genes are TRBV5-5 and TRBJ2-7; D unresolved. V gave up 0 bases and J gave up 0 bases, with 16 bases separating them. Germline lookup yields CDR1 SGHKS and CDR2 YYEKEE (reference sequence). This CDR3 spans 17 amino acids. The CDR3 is CASSLEEVSLFSYEQYF. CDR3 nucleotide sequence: TGTGCCAGCAGCTTGGAAGAGGTCAGCCTCTTCTCCTACGAGCAGTACTTC.

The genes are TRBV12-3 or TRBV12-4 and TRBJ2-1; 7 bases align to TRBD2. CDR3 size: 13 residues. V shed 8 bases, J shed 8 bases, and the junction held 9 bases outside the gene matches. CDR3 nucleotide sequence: TGTGCCAGCCGTCTCACTGGGGGGGATGAGCAGTTCTTC. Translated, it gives CASRLTGGDEQFF.

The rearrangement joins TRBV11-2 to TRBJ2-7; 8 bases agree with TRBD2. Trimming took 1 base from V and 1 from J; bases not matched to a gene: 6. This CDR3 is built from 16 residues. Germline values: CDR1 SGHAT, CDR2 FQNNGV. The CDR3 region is CASSLVYRGGSYEQYF. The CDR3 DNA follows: TGTGCCAGCAGCTTAGTTTATCGCGGGGGGTCCTACGAGCAGTACTTC.

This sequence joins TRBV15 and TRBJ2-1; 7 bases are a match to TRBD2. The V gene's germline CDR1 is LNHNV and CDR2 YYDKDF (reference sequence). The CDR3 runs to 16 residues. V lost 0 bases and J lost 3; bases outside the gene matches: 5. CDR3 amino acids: CATSRDGLAGYNEQFF. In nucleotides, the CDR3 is TGTGCCACCAGCAGAGATGGGTTAGCGGGCTACAATGAGCAGTTCTTC.

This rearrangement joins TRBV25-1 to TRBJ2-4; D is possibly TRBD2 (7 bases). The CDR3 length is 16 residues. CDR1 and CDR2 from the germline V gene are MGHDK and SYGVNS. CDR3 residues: CTPSHEGGVTKNIQYF. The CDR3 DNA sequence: TGTACGCCGAGTCACGAAGGGGGGGTAACCAAAAACATTCAGTACTTC.

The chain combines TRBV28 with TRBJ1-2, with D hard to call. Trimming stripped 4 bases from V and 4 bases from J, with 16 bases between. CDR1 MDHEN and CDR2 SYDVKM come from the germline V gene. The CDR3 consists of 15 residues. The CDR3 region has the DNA TGTGCCAGCAGTTCATTCGGCCAGGTAATCTATGGCTACACCTTC. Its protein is CASSSFGQVIYGYTF.

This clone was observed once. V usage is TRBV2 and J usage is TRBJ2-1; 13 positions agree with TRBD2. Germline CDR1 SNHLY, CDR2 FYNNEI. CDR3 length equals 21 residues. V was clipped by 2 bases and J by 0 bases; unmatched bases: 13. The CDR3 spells CASSEPRTSGRAESSYNEQFF. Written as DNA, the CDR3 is TGTGCCAGCAGTGAACCCAGGACTAGCGGGAGAGCTGAAAGCTCCTACAATGAGCAGTTCTTC.

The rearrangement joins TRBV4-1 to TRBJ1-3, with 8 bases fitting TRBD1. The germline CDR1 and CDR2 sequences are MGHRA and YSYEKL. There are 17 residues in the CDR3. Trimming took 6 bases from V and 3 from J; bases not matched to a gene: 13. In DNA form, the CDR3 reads TGCGCCAGCAGTAGTCTTGCAGGACAGGGATATGGAAACACCATATATTTT. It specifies CASSSLAGQGYGNTIYF.

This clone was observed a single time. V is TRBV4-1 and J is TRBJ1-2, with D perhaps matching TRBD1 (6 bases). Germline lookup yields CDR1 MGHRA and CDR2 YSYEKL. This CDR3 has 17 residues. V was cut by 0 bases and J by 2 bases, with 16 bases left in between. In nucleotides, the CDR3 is TGCGCCAGCAGCCAAGAGTGGCAGGGGCCCGAGAACTATGGCTACACCTTC. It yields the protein CASSQEWQGPENYGYTF.

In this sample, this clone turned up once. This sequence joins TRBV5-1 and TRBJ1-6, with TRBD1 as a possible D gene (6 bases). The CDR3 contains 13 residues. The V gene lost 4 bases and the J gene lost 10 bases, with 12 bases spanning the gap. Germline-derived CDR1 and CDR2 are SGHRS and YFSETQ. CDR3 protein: CASSETGTSPLHF. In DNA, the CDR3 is TGCGCCAGCAGCGAAACAGGGACCTCACCCCTCCACTTT.

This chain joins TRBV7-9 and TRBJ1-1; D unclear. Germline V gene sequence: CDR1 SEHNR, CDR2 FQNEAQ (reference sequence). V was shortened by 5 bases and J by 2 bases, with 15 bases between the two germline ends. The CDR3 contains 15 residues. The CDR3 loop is CASSPPGRSNTEAFF. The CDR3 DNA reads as TGTGCCAGCAGCCCTCCGGGGAGATCCAACACTGAAGCTTTCTTT.

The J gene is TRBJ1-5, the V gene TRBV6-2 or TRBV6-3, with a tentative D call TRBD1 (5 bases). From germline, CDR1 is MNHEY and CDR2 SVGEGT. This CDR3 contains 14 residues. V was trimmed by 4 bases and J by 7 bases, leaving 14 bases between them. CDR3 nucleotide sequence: TGTGCCAGCAGTTCCGTACAGGTAGGGCAGCCCCAGCATTTT. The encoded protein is CASSSVQVGQPQHF.

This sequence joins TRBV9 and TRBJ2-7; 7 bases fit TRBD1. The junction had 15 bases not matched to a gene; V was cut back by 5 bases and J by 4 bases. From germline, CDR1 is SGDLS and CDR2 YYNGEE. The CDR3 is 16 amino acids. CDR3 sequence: CASSPRGHGLGYEQYF. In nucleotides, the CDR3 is TGTGCCAGCAGTCCGAGGGGGCACGGTCTGGGGTACGAGCAGTACTTC.

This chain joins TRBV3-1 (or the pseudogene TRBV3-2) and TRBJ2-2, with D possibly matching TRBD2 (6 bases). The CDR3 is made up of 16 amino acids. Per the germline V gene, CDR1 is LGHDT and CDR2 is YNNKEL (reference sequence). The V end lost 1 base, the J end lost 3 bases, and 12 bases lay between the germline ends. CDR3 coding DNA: TGTGCCAGCAGCCAAGCTACTAGCACGGACACCGGGGAGCTGTTTTTT. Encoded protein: CASSQATSTDTGELFF.

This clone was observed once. The CDR3 region has the DNA TGTGCCAGCAGTACGGGATTCTCTGGAAACACCATATATTTT. It translates to CASSTGFSGNTIYF. This chain links TRBV6-2 or TRBV6-3 with TRBJ1-3; D is ambiguous. The CDR3 extends over 14 amino acids. Deletions cut 5 bases from V and 0 bases from J, with 8 bases between. CDR1 MNHEY and CDR2 SVGEGT come from the germline V gene.

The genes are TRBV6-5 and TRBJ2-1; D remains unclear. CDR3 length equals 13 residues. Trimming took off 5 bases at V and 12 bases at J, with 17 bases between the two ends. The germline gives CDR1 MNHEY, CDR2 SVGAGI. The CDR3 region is CASSTASSRGQFF. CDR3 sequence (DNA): TGTGCCAGCAGTACCGCCTCTTCCAGAGGGCAGTTCTTC.

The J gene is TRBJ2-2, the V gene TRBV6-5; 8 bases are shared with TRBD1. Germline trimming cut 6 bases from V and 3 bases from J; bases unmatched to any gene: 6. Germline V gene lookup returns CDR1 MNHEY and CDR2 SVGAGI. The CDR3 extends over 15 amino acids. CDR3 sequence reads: CASSRQGPYTGELFF. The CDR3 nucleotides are TGTGCCAGCAGCCGACAGGGGCCCTACACCGGGGAGCTGTTTTTT.

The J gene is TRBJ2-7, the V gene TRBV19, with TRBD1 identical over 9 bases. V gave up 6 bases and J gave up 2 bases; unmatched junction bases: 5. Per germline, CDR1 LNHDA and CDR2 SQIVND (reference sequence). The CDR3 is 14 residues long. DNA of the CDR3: TGTGCCAGTAGAGGACAGGGGCTGGCCTACGAGCAGTACTTC. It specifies CASRGQGLAYEQYF.

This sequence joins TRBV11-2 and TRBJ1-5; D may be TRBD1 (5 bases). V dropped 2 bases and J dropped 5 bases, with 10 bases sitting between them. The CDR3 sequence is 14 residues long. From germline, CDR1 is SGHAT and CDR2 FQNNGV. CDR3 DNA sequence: TGTGCCAGCAGCTTACAGGGCGGATATCAGCCCCAGCATTTT. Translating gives CASSLQGGYQPQHF.

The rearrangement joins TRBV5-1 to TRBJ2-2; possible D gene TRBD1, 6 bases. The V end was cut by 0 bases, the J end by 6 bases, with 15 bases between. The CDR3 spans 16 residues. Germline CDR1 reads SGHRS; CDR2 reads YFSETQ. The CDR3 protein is CASSLVGARGSGELFF. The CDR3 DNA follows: TGCGCCAGCAGCTTGGTGGGGGCCCGCGGATCCGGGGAGCTGTTTTTT.

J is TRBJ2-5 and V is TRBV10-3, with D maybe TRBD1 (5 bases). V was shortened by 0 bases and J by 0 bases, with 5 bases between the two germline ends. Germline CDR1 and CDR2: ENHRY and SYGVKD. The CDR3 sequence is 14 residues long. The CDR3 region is CAISESRDQETQYF. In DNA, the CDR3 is TGTGCCATCAGTGAGTCCAGGGACCAAGAGACCCAGTACTTC.

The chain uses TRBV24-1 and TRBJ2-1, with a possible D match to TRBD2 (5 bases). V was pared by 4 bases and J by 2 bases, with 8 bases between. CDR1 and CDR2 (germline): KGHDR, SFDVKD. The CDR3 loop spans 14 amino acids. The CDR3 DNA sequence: TGTGCCACCAGTGAATCGGGAACCTACAATGAGCAGTTCTTC. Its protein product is CATSESGTYNEQFF.

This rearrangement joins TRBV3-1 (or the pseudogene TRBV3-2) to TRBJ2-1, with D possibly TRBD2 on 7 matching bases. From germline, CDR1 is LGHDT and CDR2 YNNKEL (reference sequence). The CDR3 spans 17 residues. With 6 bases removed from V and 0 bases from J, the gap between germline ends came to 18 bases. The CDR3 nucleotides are TGTGCCAGCAGGCGGTTAGGGGGGAGGGACTCCTACAATGAGCAGTTCTTC. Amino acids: CASRRLGGRDSYNEQFF.

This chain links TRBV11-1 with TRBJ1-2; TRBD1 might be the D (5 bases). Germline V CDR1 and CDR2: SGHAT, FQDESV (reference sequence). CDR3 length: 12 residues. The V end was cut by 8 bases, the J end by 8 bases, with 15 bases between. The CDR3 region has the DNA TGTGCCAGCGGGGCAGGGAAGGGAGGCTACACCTTC. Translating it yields CASGAGKGGYTF.

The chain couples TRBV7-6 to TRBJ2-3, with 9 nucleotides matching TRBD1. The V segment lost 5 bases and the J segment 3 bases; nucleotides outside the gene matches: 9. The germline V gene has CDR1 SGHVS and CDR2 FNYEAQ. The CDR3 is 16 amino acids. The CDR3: CASSGRTGAGTDTQYF. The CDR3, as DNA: TGTGCCAGCAGCGGCCGGACAGGGGCTGGTACAGATACGCAGTATTTT.

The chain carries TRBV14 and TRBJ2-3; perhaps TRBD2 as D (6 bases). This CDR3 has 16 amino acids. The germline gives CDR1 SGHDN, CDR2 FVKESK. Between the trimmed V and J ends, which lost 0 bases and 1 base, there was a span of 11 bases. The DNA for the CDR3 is TGTGCCAGCAGCCAAGATACGGCGGGGCGCACAGATACGCAGTATTTT. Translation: CASSQDTAGRTDTQYF.

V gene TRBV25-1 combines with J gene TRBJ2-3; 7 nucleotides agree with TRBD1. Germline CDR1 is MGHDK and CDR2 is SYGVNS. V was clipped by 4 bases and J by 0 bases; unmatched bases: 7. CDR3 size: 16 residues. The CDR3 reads CASSASTGISTDTQYF. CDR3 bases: TGTGCCAGCAGTGCATCGACAGGGATAAGCACAGATACGCAGTATTTT.

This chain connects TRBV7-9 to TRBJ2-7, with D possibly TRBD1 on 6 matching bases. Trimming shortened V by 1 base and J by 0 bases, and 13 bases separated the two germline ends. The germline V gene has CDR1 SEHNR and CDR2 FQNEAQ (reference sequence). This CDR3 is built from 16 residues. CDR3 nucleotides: TGTGCCAGCAGCTTAGGCCAGGGGAGAATCTCCTACGAGCAGTACTTC. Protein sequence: CASSLGQGRISYEQYF.

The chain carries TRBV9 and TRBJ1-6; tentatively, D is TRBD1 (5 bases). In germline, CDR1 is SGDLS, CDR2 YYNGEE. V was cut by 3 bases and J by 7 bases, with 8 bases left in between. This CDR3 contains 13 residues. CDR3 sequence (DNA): TGTGCCAGCAGCGCCCAGGGAAATTCACCCCTCCACTTT. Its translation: CASSAQGNSPLHF.

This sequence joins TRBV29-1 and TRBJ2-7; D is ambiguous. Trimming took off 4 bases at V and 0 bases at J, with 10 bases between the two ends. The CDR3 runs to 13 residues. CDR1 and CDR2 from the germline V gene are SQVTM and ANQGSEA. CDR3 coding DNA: TGCAGCGTTGTTCACTCTAGCTCCTACGAGCAGTACTTC. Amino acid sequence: CSVVHSSSYEQYF.